This note documents a single T cell receptor (beta chain) sequence. What it recognizes is unknown. Each cDNA molecule carried a unique molecular identifier. In TCRdb, the 5' RACE reads were re-called with MiXCR into one record per CDR3 protein. Among fewer than 80,000 distinct CDR3 sequences, approximately 12% were seen once, and the ten largest hold 1% to 1.5%. This record belongs to a study of early T cells in non-severe SARS-CoV-2 infection. About the study: The sequenced material was bulk RNA from unsorted whole blood, and its chains were unpaired.

Whole-study results and caveats: Private and CD4 specificities were missed by VDJdb matching, which favored anti-spike CD8 responses.

The sample here was whole blood, taken at baseline. The TCR comes from an adult who was a healthcare worker with PCR-confirmed SARS-CoV-2 infection or an uninfected control (not recorded which). The donor label of this sample is uncertain.

Here the CDR3 DNA reads TGTGCCAGCAGCCAGGGTAGTAATTCACCCCTCCACTTT. Translation: CASSQGSNSPLHF. The V and J genes are TRBV7-3 and TRBJ1-6; weak D call: TRBD1 (5 bases). Germline values: CDR1 SGHTA, CDR2 FQGTGA. The V and J ends lost 5 bases and 6 bases respectively, with 8 bases between them. This CDR3 spans 13 amino acids.